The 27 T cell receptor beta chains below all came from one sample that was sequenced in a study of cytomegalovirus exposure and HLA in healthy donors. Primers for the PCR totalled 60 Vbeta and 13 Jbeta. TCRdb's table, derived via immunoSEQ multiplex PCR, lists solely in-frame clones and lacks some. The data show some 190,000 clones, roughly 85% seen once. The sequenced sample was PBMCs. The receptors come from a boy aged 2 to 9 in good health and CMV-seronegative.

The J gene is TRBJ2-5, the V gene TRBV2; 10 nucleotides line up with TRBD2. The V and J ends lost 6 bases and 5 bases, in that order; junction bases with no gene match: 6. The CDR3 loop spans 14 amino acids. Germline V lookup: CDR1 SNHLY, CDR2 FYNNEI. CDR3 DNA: TGTGCCAGCAGAGAGGCTAGCGGGGGTGAGACCCAGTACTTC. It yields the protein CASREASGGETQYF.

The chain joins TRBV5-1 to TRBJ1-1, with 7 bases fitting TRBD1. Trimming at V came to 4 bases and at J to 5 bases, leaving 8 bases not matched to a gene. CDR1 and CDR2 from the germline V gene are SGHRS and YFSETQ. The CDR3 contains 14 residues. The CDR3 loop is CASSVTGLVTEAFF. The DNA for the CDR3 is TGCGCCAGCAGCGTGACAGGGCTGGTGACTGAAGCTTTCTTT.

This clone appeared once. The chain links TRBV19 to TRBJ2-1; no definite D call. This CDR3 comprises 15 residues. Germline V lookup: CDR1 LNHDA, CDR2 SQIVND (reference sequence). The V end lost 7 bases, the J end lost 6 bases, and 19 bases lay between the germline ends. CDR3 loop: CASKETPLLANEQFF. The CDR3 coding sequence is TGTGCCAGTAAAGAGACTCCCCTTTTGGCCAATGAGCAGTTCTTC.

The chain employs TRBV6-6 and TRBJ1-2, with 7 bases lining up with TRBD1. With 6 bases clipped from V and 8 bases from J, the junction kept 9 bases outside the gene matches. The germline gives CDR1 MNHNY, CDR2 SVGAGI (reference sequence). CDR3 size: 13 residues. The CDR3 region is CASRLDRDRGYTF. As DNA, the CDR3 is TGTGCCAGCAGACTTGACAGGGATCGAGGCTACACCTTC.

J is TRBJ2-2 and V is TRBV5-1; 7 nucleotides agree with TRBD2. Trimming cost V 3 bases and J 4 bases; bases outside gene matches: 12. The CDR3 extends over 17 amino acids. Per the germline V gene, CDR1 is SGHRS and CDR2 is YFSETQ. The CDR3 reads CASSSFSRGDTTGELFF. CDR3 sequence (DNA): TGCGCCAGCAGCTCTTTTAGCCGGGGGGATACCACCGGGGAGCTGTTTTTT.

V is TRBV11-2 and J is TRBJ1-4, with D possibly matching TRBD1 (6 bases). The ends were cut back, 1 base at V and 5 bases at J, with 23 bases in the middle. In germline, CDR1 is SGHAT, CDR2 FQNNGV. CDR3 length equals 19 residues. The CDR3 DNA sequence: TGTGCCAGCAGCTTAGGAGGGGCCGACTTCGGGACACCAAATGAAAAACTGTTTTTT. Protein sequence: CASSLGGADFGTPNEKLFF.

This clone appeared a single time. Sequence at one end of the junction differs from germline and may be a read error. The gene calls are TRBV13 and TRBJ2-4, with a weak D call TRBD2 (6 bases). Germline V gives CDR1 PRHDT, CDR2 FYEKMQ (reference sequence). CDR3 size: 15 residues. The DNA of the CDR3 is TGTGCCAGCAGCTTAGCCGGGACTCCTTTTTGTACGGGGGACTTC. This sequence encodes CASSLAGTPFCTGDF.

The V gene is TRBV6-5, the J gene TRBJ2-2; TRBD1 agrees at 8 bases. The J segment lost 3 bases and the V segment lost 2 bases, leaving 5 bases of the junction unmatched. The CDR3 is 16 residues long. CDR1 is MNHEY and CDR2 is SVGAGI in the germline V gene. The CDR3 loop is CASSYRPGGHTGELFF. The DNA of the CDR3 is TGTGCCAGCAGTTACAGGCCAGGGGGCCACACCGGGGAGCTGTTTTTT.

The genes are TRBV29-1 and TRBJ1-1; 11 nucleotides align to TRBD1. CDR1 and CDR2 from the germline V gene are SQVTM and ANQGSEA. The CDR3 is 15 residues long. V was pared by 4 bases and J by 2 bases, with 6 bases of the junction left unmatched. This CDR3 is CSVGGQGARNTEAFF. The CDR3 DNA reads TGCAGCGTTGGAGGACAGGGGGCGCGTAACACTGAAGCTTTCTTT.

The CDR3 sequence: CASSLDGDRWSYEQYF. Here the CDR3 DNA reads TGTGCCAGCAGCTTAGACGGGGACAGGTGGTCCTACGAGCAGTACTTC. The rearrangement links TRBV11-2 to TRBJ2-7, with TRBD1 matching over 8 bases. The CDR3 extends over 16 amino acids. Unmatched junction bases numbered 5, after V lost 0 bases and J lost 1 base. CDR1 and CDR2 from the germline V gene are SGHAT and FQNNGV. Together with reference TRBV11-2 and TRBJ2-7, the CDR3 gives the full variable domain: EAGVAQSPRYKIIEKRQSVAFWCNPISGHATLYWYQQILGQGPKLLIQFQNNGVVDDSQLPKDRFSAERLKGVDSTLKIQPAKLEDSAVYLCASSLDGDRWSYEQYFGPGTRLTVT.

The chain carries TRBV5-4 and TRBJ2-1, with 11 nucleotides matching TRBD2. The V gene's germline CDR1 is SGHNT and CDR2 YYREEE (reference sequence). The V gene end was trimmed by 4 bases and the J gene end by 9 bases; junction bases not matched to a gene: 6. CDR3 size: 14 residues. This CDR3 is CASSPTGTSGEQFF. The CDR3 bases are TGTGCCAGCAGCCCAACCGGGACTAGCGGTGAGCAGTTCTTC.

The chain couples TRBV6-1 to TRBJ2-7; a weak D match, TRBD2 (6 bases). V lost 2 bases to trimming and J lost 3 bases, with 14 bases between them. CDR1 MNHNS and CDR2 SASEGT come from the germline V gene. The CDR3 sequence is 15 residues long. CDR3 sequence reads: CASSERGAGSYEQYF. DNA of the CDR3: TGTGCCAGCAGTGAAAGAGGCGCGGGGAGCTACGAGCAGTACTTC.

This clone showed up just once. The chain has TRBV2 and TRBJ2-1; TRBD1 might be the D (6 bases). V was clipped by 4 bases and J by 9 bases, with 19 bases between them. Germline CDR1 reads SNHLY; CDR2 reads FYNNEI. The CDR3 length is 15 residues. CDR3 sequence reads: CASSAGTTLGGEQFF. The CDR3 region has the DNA TGTGCCAGCAGTGCCGGGACAACCCTGGGTGGTGAGCAGTTCTTC.

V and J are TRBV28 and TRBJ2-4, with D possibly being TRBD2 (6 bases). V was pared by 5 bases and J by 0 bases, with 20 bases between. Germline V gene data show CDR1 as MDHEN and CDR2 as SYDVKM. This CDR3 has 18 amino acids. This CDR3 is CASSPNILRGRAKNIQYF. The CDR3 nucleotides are TGTGCCAGCAGTCCCAACATTTTGCGGGGCAGAGCCAAAAACATTCAGTACTTC.

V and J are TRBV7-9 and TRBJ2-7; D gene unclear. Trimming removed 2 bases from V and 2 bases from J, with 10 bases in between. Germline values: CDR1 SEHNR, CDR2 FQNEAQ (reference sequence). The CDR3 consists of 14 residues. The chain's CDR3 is CASSLSLDAYEQYF. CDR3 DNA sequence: TGTGCCAGCAGCTTAAGTCTAGACGCCTACGAGCAGTACTTC.

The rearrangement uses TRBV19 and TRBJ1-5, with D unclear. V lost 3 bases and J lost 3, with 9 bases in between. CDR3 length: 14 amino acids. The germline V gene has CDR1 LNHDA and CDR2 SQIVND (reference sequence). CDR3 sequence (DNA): TGTGCCAGTAGTATTAGGACTGCCAATCAGCCCCAGCATTTT. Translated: CASSIRTANQPQHF.

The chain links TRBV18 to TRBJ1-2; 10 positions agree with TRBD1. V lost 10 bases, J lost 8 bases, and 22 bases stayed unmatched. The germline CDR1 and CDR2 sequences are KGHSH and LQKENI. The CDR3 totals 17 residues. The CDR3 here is CANIRWMWRDRGGGYTF. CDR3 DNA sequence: TGTGCCAACATCCGATGGATGTGGCGGGACAGGGGCGGAGGCTACACCTTC.

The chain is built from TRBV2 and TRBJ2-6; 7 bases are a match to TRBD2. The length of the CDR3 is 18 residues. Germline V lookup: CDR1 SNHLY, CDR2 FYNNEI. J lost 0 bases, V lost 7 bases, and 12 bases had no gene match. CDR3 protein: CASKSRGAGNSGANVLTF. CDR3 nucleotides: TGTGCCAGCAAAAGCCGGGGAGCGGGGAACTCTGGGGCCAACGTCCTGACTTTC.

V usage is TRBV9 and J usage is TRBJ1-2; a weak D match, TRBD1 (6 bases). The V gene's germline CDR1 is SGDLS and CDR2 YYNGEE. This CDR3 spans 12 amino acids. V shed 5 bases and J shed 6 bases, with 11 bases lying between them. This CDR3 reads CASRRQVDGYTF. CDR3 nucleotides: TGTGCCAGCAGGAGACAGGTTGATGGCTACACCTTC.

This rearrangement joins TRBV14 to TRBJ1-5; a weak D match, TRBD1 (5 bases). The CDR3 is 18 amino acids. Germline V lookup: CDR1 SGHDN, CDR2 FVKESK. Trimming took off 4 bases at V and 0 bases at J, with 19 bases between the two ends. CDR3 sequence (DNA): TGTGCCAGCAGCCTAAATATAACTACAGGTTATAGCAATCAGCCCCAGCATTTT. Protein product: CASSLNITTGYSNQPQHF. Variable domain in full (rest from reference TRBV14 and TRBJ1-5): EAGVTQFPSHSVIEKGQTVTLRCDPISGHDNLYWYRRVMGKEIKFLLHFVKESKQDESGMPNNRFLAERTGGTYSTLKVQPAELEDSGVYFCASSLNITTGYSNQPQHFGDGTRLSIL.

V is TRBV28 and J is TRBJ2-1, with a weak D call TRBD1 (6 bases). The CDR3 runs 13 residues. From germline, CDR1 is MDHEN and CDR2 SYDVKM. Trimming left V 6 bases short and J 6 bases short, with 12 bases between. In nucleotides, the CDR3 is TGTGCCAGCAGGGACACAGGGATCAATGAGCAGTTCTTC. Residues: CASRDTGINEQFF.

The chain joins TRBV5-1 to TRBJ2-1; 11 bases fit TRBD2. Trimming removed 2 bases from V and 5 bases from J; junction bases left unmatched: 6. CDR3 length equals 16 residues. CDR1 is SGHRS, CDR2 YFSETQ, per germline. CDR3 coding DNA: TGCGCCAGCAGCTTACTAGCGGGAGTAGCAAACAATGAGCAGTTCTTC. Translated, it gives CASSLLAGVANNEQFF.

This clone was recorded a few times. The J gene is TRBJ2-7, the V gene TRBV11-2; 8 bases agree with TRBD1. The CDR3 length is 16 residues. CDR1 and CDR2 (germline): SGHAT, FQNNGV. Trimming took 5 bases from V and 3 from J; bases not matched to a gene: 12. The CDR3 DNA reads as TGTGCCAGCAGCCAAGAGGCCCAGGGGGCGGGCTACGAGCAGTACTTC. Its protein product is CASSQEAQGAGYEQYF.

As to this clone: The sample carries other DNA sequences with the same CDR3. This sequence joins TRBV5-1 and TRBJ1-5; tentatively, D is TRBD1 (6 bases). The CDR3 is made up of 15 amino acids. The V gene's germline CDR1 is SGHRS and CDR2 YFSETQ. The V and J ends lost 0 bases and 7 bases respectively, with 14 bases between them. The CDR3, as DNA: TGCGCCAGCAGCTTGGAAGGGGGGGGGAACCAGCCCCAGCATTTT. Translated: CASSLEGGGNQPQHF. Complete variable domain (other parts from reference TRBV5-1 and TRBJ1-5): KAGVTQTPRYLIKTRGQQVTLSCSPISGHRSVSWYQQTPGQGLQFLFEYFSETQRNKGNFPGRFSGRQFSNSRSEMNVSTLELGDSALYLCASSLEGGGNQPQHFGDGTRLSIL.

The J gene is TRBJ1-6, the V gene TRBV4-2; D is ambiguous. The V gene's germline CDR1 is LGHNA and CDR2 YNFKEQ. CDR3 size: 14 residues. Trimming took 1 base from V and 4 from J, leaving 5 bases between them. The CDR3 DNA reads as TGTGCCAGCAGCCAAGTCCCGTATAATTCACCCCTCCACTTT. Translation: CASSQVPYNSPLHF.

CDR3 protein: CASGTGTNQPQHF. The CDR3 DNA reads TGTGCCAGCGGGACAGGAACCAATCAGCCCCAGCATTTT. The rearrangement uses TRBV7-9 and TRBJ1-5; 8 bases match TRBD1. The CDR3 extends over 13 amino acids. With V trimmed by 8 bases and J by 3 bases, 3 bases remained unmatched. Germline-derived CDR1 and CDR2 are SEHNR and FQNEAQ (reference sequence).

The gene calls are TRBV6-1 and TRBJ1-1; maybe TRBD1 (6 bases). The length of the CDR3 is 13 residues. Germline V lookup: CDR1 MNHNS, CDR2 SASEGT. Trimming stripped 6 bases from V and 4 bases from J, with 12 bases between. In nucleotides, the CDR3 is TGTGCCAGCAGCCCCTGGGGGCTCACTGAAGCTTTCTTT. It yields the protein CASSPWGLTEAFF.